The clone carrying this T cell receptor (beta chain) was seen a handful of times. Its antigen is unidentified. With 6 bases clipped from V and 9 bases from J, the junction kept 1 base outside the gene matches. The CDR3 is made up of 11 amino acids. Germline V gene lookup returns CDR1 MNHEY and CDR2 SVGAGI. The data are from a study of T-cell memory formation after mild COVID-19. About the research overall: Clustering of TCRs was largely donor specific.

TCRdb itself ran the 5' RACE reads through MiXCR, one entry per CDR3 protein. This sample has about 470,000 distinct CDR3 sequences; roughly 25% occur once, and the top ten carry roughly an eighth. The study, taken as a whole, reports: Among contracting clones, CD4+ were mainly CM/EM and CD8+ enriched in EMRA. Some SARS-CoV-2-responding clones were already detected in memory before infection. Clones shrinking from day 15 to 85 showed even CD4/CD8 mixes; later expanders tilted CD4+.

The sample was PBMCs or a T cell subset sorted from them (not recorded which). The TCR was taken from an adult woman who had mild COVID-19 (a few samples of this study predate the infection). Cell type and time point are not known. This chain joins TRBV6-5 and TRBJ2-1, with 8 bases aligning to TRBD1. Written as DNA, the CDR3 is TGTGCCAGCAGCACAGGGGGTGAGCAGTTCTTC. This translates into CASSTGGEQFF.